This T cell receptor beta chain emerged from a study of regulatory T cells in long-lasting Graves disease. This clonotype was observed many times. Described time point: newly diagnosed GD, antithyroid drugs for less than 3 months. With RNA extracted from PBMCs as input, the TCR library was made. Graves' disease diagnosis was established per American Thyroid Association guidelines. The CDR3 has 17 amino acids. Germline V gene lookup returns CDR1 KGHDR and CDR2 SFDVKD. V dropped 3 bases and J dropped 6; count of bases not matched to a gene: 13. With iRepertoire HTBI primers and Arm-PCR of CDR3 regions, TCR beta libraries were built. A single record per CDR3 protein comes from TCRdb applying MiXCR to the multiplex PCR reads. The sample lists 440,000 or so distinct CDR3 sequences, less than 20% occurring once. The sample also formed part of further work on T cells in Graves' hyperthyroidism and ophthalmopathy.

The origin of this receptor is a woman aged 25-40 years with Graves disease. The source material was peripheral blood mononuclear cells (PBMCs), sampled at new diagnosis, from a patient treated with antithyroid drugs. The chain combines TRBV24-1 with TRBJ2-1; 7 nucleotides agree with TRBD2. CDR3 DNA: TGTGCCACCAGTGATACCTCAGGGAGGCGGGGGATCAATGAGCAGTTCTTC. Translated: CATSDTSGRRGINEQFF.